This entry describes one TCR beta chain. Its cognate antigen is unknown. The data derive from a study of cytomegalovirus exposure and HLA in healthy donors. Trimming shortened V by 9 bases and J by 4 bases, and 13 bases separated the two germline ends. The V gene's germline CDR1 is SEHNR and CDR2 FQNEAQ (reference sequence). The CDR3 has 13 residues. 13 Jbeta primers and 60 Vbeta primers were used for the PCR. Libraries were prepared by immunoSEQ multiplex PCR; TCRdb keeps only in-frame clonotypes and omits some of them. Among 90,000 to 150,000 clones listed, nearly 80% were seen once. The study, taken as a whole, reports: Later analysis showed most CMV-associated TCR beta chains appearing HLA-restricted.

The sequence came from a woman aged 30 to 39 in good health and CMV-seropositive. Sequencing was carried out using PBMCs. The rearrangement joins TRBV7-9 to TRBJ1-3, with D possibly matching TRBD1 (5 bases). Here the CDR3 DNA reads TGTGCCAGGGACAATCAAAAAGGAAACACCATATATTTT. Translation gives CARDNQKGNTIYF.